This TCR beta chain is from a study of cytomegalovirus exposure and HLA in healthy donors. Trimming removed 2 bases at V and 1 base at J, with 5 bases between. The CDR3 totals 13 residues. Germline CDR1 reads SGHAT; CDR2 reads FQNNGV. This clone came up a few times. No antigen is known for it. Within the sample, other DNA sequences also encode this same CDR3. Overall study findings and caveats: Earlier findings revealed that most TCR beta V segments proved productive either about 87% or about 30% of the time.

Vbeta (60) and Jbeta (13) primers were used in the PCR. This table comes from immunoSEQ multiplex PCR, and its TCRdb copy is limited to in-frame clones, with some not included. The repertoire has about 130,000 clones, roughly 80% of them found once; the top ten carry 2.5% to 3.5%. Regarding donors, all were healthy bone marrow donors. This TCR came from a male donor in good health and CMV-seronegative. The source material was PBMCs. The genes are TRBV11-2 and TRBJ2-5; D is unclear. The CDR3 loop reads CASSLNSQETQYF. The CDR3 coding sequence is TGTGCCAGCAGCTTAAATAGCCAAGAGACCCAGTACTTC.